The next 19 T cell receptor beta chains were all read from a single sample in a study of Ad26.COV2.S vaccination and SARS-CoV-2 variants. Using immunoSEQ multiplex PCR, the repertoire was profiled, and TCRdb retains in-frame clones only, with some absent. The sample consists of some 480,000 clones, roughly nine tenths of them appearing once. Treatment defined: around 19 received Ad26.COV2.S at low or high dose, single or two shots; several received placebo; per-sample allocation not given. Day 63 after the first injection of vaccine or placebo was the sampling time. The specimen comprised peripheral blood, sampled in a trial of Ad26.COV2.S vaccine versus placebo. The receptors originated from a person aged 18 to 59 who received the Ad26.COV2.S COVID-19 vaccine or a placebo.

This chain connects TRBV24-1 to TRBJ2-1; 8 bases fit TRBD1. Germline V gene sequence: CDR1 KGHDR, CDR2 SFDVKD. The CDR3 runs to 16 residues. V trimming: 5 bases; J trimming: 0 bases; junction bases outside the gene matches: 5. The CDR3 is CATSGQGQVSYNEQFF. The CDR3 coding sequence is TGTGCCACCAGTGGACAGGGACAGGTCTCCTACAATGAGCAGTTCTTC.

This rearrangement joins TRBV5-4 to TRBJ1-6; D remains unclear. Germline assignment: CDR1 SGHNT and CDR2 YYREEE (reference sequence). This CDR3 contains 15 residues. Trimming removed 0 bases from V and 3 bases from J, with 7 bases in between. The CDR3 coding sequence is TGTGCCAGCAGCTTGGTTCCCGACTATAATTCACCCCTCCACTTT. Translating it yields CASSLVPDYNSPLHF.

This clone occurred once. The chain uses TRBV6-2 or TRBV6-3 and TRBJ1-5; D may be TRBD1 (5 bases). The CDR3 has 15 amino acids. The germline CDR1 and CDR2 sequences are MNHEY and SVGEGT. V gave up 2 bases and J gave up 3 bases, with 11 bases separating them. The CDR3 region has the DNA TGTGCCAGCAGTTACGGGGGACGGTACAATCAGCCCCAGCATTTT. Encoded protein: CASSYGGRYNQPQHF.

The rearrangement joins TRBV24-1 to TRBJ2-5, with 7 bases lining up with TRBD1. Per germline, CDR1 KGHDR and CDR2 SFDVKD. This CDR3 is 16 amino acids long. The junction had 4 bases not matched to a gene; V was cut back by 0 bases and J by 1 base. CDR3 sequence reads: CATSDLQAGGQETQYF. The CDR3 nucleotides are TGTGCCACCAGTGATTTGCAGGCAGGGGGCCAAGAGACCCAGTACTTC.

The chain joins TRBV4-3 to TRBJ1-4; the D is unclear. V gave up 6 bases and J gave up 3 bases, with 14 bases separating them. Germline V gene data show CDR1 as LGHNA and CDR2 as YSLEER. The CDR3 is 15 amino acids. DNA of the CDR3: TGCGCCAGCAGTCTTGAGGTGCTCGCTAATGAAAAACTGTTTTTT. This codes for CASSLEVLANEKLFF.

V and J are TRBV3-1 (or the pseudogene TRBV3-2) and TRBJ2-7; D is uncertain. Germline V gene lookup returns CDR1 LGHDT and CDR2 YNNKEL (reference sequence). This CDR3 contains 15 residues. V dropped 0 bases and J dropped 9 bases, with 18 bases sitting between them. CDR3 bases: TGTGCCAGCAGCCAAGATTCGTCCCTCCTACGACGGCAGTACTTC. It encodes CASSQDSSLLRRQYF.

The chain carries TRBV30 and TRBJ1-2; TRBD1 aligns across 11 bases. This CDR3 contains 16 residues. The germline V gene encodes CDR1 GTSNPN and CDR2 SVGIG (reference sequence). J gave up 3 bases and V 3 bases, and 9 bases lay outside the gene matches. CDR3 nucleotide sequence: TGTGCCTGGAGCGGACAGGGGGCGGGAGTAGACTATGGCTACACCTTC. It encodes CAWSGQGAGVDYGYTF. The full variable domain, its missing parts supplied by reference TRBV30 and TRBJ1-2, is SQTIHQWPATLVQPVGSPLSLECTVEGTSNPNLYWYRQAAGRGLQLLFYSVGIGQISSEVPQNLSASRPQDRQFILSSKKLLLSDSGFYLCAWSGQGAGVDYGYTFGSGTRLTVV.

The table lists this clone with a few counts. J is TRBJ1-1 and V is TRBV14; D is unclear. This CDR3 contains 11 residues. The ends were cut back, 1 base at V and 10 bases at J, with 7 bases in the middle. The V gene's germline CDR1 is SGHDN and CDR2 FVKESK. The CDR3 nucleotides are TGTGCCAGCAGCCAAGGCGCGGTAGCTTTCTTT. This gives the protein CASSQGAVAFF.

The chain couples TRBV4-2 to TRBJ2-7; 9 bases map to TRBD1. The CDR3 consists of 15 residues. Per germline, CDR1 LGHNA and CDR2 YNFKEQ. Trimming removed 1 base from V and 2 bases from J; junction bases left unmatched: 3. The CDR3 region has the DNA TGTGCCAGCAGCCAAGTTGACAGGGGGGCCTACGAGCAGTACTTC. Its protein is CASSQVDRGAYEQYF.

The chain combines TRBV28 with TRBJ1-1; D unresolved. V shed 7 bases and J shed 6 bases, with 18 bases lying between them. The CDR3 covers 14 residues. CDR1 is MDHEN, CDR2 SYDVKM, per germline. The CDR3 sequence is CASTTRIRKAEAFF. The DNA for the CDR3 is TGTGCCAGCACGACCCGTATTCGGAAGGCTGAAGCTTTCTTT.

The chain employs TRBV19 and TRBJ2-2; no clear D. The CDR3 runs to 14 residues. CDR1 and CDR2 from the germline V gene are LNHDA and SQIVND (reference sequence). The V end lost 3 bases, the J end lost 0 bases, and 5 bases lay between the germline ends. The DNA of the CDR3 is TGTGCCAGTAGTATTTCCGCGAACACCGGGGAGCTGTTTTTT. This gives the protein CASSISANTGELFF.

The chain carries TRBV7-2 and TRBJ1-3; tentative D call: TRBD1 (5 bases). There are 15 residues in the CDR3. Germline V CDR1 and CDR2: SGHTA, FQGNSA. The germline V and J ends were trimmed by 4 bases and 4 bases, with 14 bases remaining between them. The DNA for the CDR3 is TGTGCCAGCAGCTCTAGGGGTTCGGGAGGAAACACCATATATTTT. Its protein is CASSSRGSGGNTIYF.

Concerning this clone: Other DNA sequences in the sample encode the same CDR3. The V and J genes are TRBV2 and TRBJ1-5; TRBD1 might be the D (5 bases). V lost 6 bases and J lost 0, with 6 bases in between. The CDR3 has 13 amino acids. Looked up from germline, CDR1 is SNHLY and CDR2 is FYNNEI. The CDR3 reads CASRGRSNQPQHF. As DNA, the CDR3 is TGTGCCAGCAGGGGACGTAGCAATCAGCCCCAGCATTTT.

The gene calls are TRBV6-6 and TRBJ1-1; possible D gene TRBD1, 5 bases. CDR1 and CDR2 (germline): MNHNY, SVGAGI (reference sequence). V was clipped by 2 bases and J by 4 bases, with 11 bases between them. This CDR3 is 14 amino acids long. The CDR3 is CASSYAGEGTEAFF. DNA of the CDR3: TGTGCCAGCAGTTACGCGGGGGAGGGCACTGAAGCTTTCTTT.

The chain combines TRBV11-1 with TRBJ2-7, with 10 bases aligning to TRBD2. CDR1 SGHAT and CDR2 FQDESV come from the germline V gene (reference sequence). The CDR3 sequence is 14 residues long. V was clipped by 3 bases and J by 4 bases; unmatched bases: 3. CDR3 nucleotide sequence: TGTGCCAGCAGCTTCGGACTAGCGGATTACGAGCAGTACTTC. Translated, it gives CASSFGLADYEQYF.

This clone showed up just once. CDR3 sequence: CASSLGLAGVGELFF. For the CDR3, the DNA is TGCGCCAGCAGCTTGGGACTAGCGGGAGTCGGGGAGCTGTTTTTT. The chain employs TRBV5-1 and TRBJ2-2, with 12 bases identical to TRBD2. The V segment lost 0 bases and the J segment 7 bases; nucleotides outside the gene matches: 1. The CDR3 spans 15 residues. In germline, CDR1 is SGHRS, CDR2 YFSETQ.

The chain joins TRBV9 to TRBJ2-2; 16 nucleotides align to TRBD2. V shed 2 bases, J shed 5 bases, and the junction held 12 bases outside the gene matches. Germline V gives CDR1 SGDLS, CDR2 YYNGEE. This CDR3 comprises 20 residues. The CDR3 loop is CASSVTGTSGRGTGTGELFF. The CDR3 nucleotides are TGTGCCAGCAGCGTGACCGGGACTAGCGGGAGGGGGACGGGTACCGGGGAGCTGTTTTTT.

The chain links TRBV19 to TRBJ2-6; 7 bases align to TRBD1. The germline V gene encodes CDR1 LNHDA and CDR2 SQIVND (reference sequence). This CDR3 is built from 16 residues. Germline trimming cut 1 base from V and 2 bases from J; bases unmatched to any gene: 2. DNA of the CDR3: TGTGCCAGTAGTATAGGTACAGGGGCTGGGGCCAACGTCCTGACTTTC. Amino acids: CASSIGTGAGANVLTF.

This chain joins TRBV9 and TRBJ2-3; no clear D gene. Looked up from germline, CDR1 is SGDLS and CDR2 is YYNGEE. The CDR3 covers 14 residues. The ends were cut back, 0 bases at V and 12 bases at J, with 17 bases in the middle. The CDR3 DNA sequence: TGTGCCAGCAGCGTAGATGATGGCCCAGTATTTCAGTATTTT. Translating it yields CASSVDDGPVFQYF.